This record looks at one T cell receptor beta chain sequence and its context. PCR used 60 Vbeta primers and 13 Jbeta primers. The repertoire was sequenced with immunoSEQ multiplex PCR; TCRdb's copy has only in-frame clones and lacks some. This repertoire includes around 40,000 clones. The sample originates from a study of cytomegalovirus exposure and HLA in healthy donors. The CDR3 has 15 residues. The V end was cut by 7 bases, the J end by 4 bases, with 19 bases between. Looked up from germline, CDR1 is SEHNR and CDR2 is FQNEAQ (reference sequence). The chain carries TRBV7-9 and TRBJ2-5; D might be TRBD2 (7 bases). The origin of this receptor is a middle-aged man in good health and CMV-seropositive. The sample taken for sequencing was PBMCs. The CDR3 nucleotides read TGTGCCAGCACCACTACTCAAAGGGGGGGAGAGACCCAGTACTTC. It yields the protein CASTTTQRGGETQYF.